The 3 T cell receptor beta chains presented below share a single source sample, sequenced in a study of cytotoxic CD8 clonotypes in ibrutinib-treated CLL. Sequencing was performed with immunoSEQ multiplex PCR; in TCRdb, only in-frame clones are kept and a portion is missing. The sample contains some 200,000 clones, just under 80% of which appear only once. Sequencing used PBMCs, obtained after 12 months of ibrutinib treatment. These receptors were collected from a human donor with chronic lymphocytic leukemia.

This rearrangement joins TRBV6-5 to TRBJ2-7, with D possibly matching TRBD1 (6 bases). The germline V and J ends were trimmed by 8 bases and 3 bases, with 17 bases remaining between them. Germline CDR1 and CDR2: MNHEY and SVGAGI. The CDR3 totals 14 residues. Here the CDR3 reads CASAWGTRSYEQYF. CDR3 DNA: TGTGCCAGCGCGTGGGGGACAAGAAGCTACGAGCAGTACTTC.

CDR3 protein: CASRSPGSETQYF. CDR3 nucleotide sequence: TGTGCCAGCAGGTCCCCAGGGAGCGAGACCCAGTACTTC. The V call is TRBV6-5, the J call TRBJ2-5; the D call may be TRBD1 or TRBD2 (5 bases each). CDR1 is MNHEY, CDR2 SVGAGI, per germline. There are 13 residues in the CDR3. Trimming took off 6 bases at V and 5 bases at J, with 13 bases between the two ends.

This rearrangement joins TRBV10-3 to TRBJ2-3, with D possibly TRBD2 on 6 matching bases. Trimming pared 10 bases from V and 4 bases from J, leaving 18 bases between. CDR3 length: 14 residues. Germline CDR1 and CDR2: ENHRY and SYGVKD. The CDR3 loop reads CASGGAGSADTQYF. CDR3 in DNA: TGTGCCAGCGGAGGGGCGGGGAGCGCAGATACGCAGTATTTT.